A few counts support the clone carrying this TCR beta chain. Antigen unknown. The data were obtained in a study of CD8+CD57+ T cells in acquired aplastic anemia. Study outcomes and limitations: Roughly 31 CD8+ CDR3 sequences occurred in both the patients and the controls. Patients and controls had CD8+ Simpson's diversity values that were not significantly distinct.

Patients included in sequencing had previously demonstrated CD8+CD57+ cell expansion by flow cytometry. V was pared by 4 bases and J by 6 bases, with 3 bases of the junction left unmatched. The length of the CDR3 is 14 residues. From germline, CDR1 is MGHDK and CDR2 SYGVNS. According to the study, genomic DNA was the template for TCR beta VDJ and CDR3 profiling. TCRdb itself ran the reads through MiXCR, one entry per CDR3 protein. The repertoire holds approximately 150,000 distinct CDR3 sequences, with around half as singletons. What was sequenced was sorted CD4+, CD8+, or CD8+CD57+ T cells (not recorded which) from PBMCs. The chain is built from TRBV25-1 and TRBJ1-4, with 9 bases lining up with TRBD1. The TCR was taken from a human donor with aplastic anemia. The chain's CDR3 is CASSVTGGHEKLFF. The DNA for the CDR3 is TGTGCCAGCAGTGTAACAGGGGGCCATGAAAAACTGTTTTTT.